A single sample gave rise to the 26 T cell receptor beta chains below, sequenced in a study of blood T cell repertoires in COVID-19. TCRdb's table, derived via immunoSEQ multiplex PCR, lists solely in-frame clones and lacks some. The table records under 300,000 clones, 86% of them present only once. Sequences were obtained from peripheral blood. The receptors stem from a man between 18 and 35 years old with active or convalescent COVID-19.

The chain is built from TRBV30 and TRBJ1-2; 7 bases agree with TRBD1. The V and J ends lost 7 bases and 7 bases, in that order; junction bases with no gene match: 3. Germline V gene data show CDR1 as GTSNPN and CDR2 as SVGIG (reference sequence). The CDR3 loop spans 10 amino acids. CDR3 in amino acids: CALGTAGYTF. CDR3 sequence (DNA): TGTGCCTTAGGGACAGCTGGCTACACCTTC.

The CDR3 sequence: CASSYNPNRAPHDKQFF. CDR3 nucleotide sequence: TGTGCCAGCAGTTACAACCCAAACAGGGCGCCTCACGATAAGCAGTTCTTC. This sequence joins TRBV9 and TRBJ2-1; weak D call: TRBD1 (6 bases). CDR3 size: 17 residues. V lost 5 bases and J lost 11, with 29 bases in between. The germline CDR1 and CDR2 sequences are SGDLS and YYNGEE. Filled out from reference TRBV9 and TRBJ2-1, the complete variable domain reads DSGVTQTPKHLITATGQRVTLRCSPRSGDLSVYWYQQSLDQGLQFLIQYYNGEERAKGNILERFSAQQFPDLHSELNLSSLELGDSALYFCASSYNPNRAPHDKQFFGPGTRLTVL.

This chain links TRBV7-9 with TRBJ1-3; possible D gene TRBD1, 6 bases. The germline V gene encodes CDR1 SEHNR and CDR2 FQNEAQ (reference sequence). The V end lost 6 bases, the J end lost 0 bases, and 15 bases lay between the germline ends. The CDR3 length is 16 residues. The CDR3, as DNA: TGTGCCAGCAGGAAGGACAGACACTTCTCTGGAAACACCATATATTTT. Its protein product is CASRKDRHFSGNTIYF.

V gene TRBV12-3 or TRBV12-4 combines with J gene TRBJ1-2; no definite D call. Deletions cut 3 bases from V and 1 base from J, with 6 bases between. The CDR3 is 13 amino acids. CDR3 sequence (DNA): TGTGCCAGCAGTTTGAGCCGTAACTATGGCTACACCTTC. This sequence encodes CASSLSRNYGYTF.

J is TRBJ2-3 and V is TRBV10-2; possible D gene TRBD1, 6 bases. This CDR3 region has 12 residues. Germline CDR1 WSHSY, CDR2 SAAADI. V shed 2 bases and J shed 9 bases, with 9 bases lying between them. Here the CDR3 DNA reads TGCGCCAGCAGTGAGAACAGGGTAACGCAGTATTTT. Its protein product is CASSENRVTQYF.

The chain employs TRBV18 and TRBJ1-1; D not certain. The CDR3 consists of 13 residues. From germline, CDR1 is KGHSH and CDR2 LQKENI. V lost 1 base and J 3 bases, leaving 6 bases between the germline ends. The CDR3 DNA follows: TGTGCCAGCTCACCACGCGTACACACTGAAGCTTTCTTT. Protein: CASSPRVHTEAFF. The entire variable domain, with the rest obtained from reference TRBV18 and TRBJ1-1, is as follows: NAGVMQNPRHLVRRRGQEARLRCSPMKGHSHVYWYRQLPEEGLKFMVYLQKENIIDESGMPKERFSAEFPKEGPSILRIQQVVRGDSAAYFCASSPRVHTEAFFGQGTRLTVV.

The rearrangement links TRBV5-1 to TRBJ2-7, with a possible D match to TRBD1 (6 bases). Germline values: CDR1 SGHRS, CDR2 YFSETQ. V lost 0 bases and J 2 bases, leaving 15 bases between the germline ends. CDR3 length: 16 amino acids. CDR3 in DNA: TGCGCCAGCAGCTTGGGGACAGCAAAGACAACCTACGAGCAGTACTTC. It specifies CASSLGTAKTTYEQYF.

The V gene is TRBV19, the J gene TRBJ1-5; a possible D gene is TRBD1 (6 bases). V shed 6 bases and J shed 7 bases, with 13 bases lying between them. CDR1 and CDR2 from the germline V gene are LNHDA and SQIVND (reference sequence). The CDR3 is made up of 13 amino acids. In DNA, the CDR3 is TGTGCCAGTAGGACTAACAGGGTCCAGCCCCAGCATTTT. This sequence encodes CASRTNRVQPQHF.

V is TRBV27 and J is TRBJ2-4; maybe TRBD1 (6 bases). The CDR3 extends over 16 amino acids. V was cut by 6 bases and J by 1 base, with 16 bases left in between. Germline-derived CDR1 and CDR2 are MNHEY and SMNVEV (reference sequence). CDR3 loop: CASREVGGTAKNIQYF. The DNA for the CDR3 is TGTGCCAGCAGAGAGGTAGGGGGTACGGCCAAAAACATTCAGTACTTC.

This clone was counted a single time. The rearrangement links TRBV7-9 to TRBJ1-2; D not resolved. The CDR3 sequence is 12 residues long. Between the trimmed V and J ends, which lost 6 bases and 3 bases, there was a span of 8 bases. The V gene's germline CDR1 is SEHNR and CDR2 FQNEAQ (reference sequence). Written as DNA, the CDR3 is TGTGCCAGCAGTGGGGAGGACTATGGCTACACCTTC. Amino acids: CASSGEDYGYTF.

This rearrangement joins TRBV29-1 to TRBJ1-3; D uncertain. The CDR3 length is 11 residues. V was trimmed by 6 bases and J by 1 base, leaving 4 bases between them. The V gene's germline CDR1 is SQVTM and CDR2 ANQGSEA. For the CDR3, the DNA is TGCAGCGTGGAGTCTGGAAACACCATATATTTT. Protein product: CSVESGNTIYF.

The chain carries TRBV9 and TRBJ2-2; the D gene is possibly TRBD1 (6 bases). The CDR3 runs 15 residues. V dropped 2 bases and J dropped 1 base, with 9 bases sitting between them. The V gene's germline CDR1 is SGDLS and CDR2 YYNGEE. The chain's CDR3 is CASSVSQGNTGELFF. CDR3 nucleotides: TGTGCCAGCAGCGTGTCACAGGGGAACACCGGGGAGCTGTTTTTT.

This chain connects TRBV14 to TRBJ2-1, with 7 positions matching TRBD2. Per germline, CDR1 SGHDN and CDR2 FVKESK. J lost 6 bases, V lost 3 bases, and 17 bases had no gene match. The CDR3 length is 18 residues. This CDR3 is CASSQDFWAGDNLNEQFF. The CDR3 nucleotides are TGTGCCAGCAGCCAGGACTTTTGGGCGGGAGACAACCTCAATGAGCAGTTCTTC. Full variable domain (rest looked up from reference TRBV14 and TRBJ2-1): EAGVTQFPSHSVIEKGQTVTLRCDPISGHDNLYWYRRVMGKEIKFLLHFVKESKQDESGMPNNRFLAERTGGTYSTLKVQPAELEDSGVYFCASSQDFWAGDNLNEQFFGPGTRLTVL.

The chain has TRBV5-1 and TRBJ2-7, with D maybe TRBD2 (6 bases). V lost 0 bases and J lost 2, with 15 bases in between. Germline lookup yields CDR1 SGHRS and CDR2 YFSETQ. The CDR3 has 16 residues. CDR3 sequence (DNA): TGCGCCAGCAGCTTGGATCTCCGTGCGGGACCCTACGAGCAGTACTTC. It is translated as CASSLDLRAGPYEQYF.

The chain carries TRBV4-3 and TRBJ2-1; no clear D gene. This CDR3 has 15 residues. From germline, CDR1 is LGHNA and CDR2 YSLEER. Deletions cut 4 bases from V and 0 bases from J, with 10 bases between. The CDR3 DNA reads TGCGCCAGCAGCCCGCAGATGAACTCCTACAATGAGCAGTTCTTC. It specifies CASSPQMNSYNEQFF.

This chain connects TRBV18 to TRBJ2-3, with TRBD2 as a possible D gene (6 bases). This CDR3 is built from 15 residues. Trimming removed 6 bases at V and 4 bases at J, with 17 bases between. Germline CDR1 reads KGHSH; CDR2 reads LQKENI. The CDR3 region is CASSRTLAWADTQYF. In DNA, the CDR3 is TGTGCCAGCTCCCGTACCCTAGCGTGGGCAGATACGCAGTATTTT. Based on the CDR3 plus reference TRBV18 and TRBJ2-3, the full variable domain is NAGVMQNPRHLVRRRGQEARLRCSPMKGHSHVYWYRQLPEEGLKFMVYLQKENIIDESGMPKERFSAEFPKEGPSILRIQQVVRGDSAAYFCASSRTLAWADTQYFGPGTRLTVL.

The V gene is TRBV6-6, the J gene TRBJ2-3, with 13 bases lining up with TRBD2. The germline gives CDR1 MNHNY, CDR2 SVGAGI (reference sequence). The length of the CDR3 is 17 residues. Germline trimming cut 5 bases from V and 1 base from J; bases unmatched to any gene: 6. The CDR3 sequence: CASSPLGTSGGTDTQYF. DNA of the CDR3: TGTGCCAGCAGTCCTCTGGGGACTAGCGGGGGCACAGATACGCAGTATTTT.

CDR3 nucleotides: TGCGCCAGCAGCACCGGGACTAGCGGCACAGATACGCAGTATTTT. This gives the protein CASSTGTSGTDTQYF. The V gene is TRBV5-1, the J gene TRBJ2-3; the match to TRBD2 covers 10 bases. This CDR3 has 15 residues. Germline lookup yields CDR1 SGHRS and CDR2 YFSETQ. With 4 bases clipped from V and 1 base from J, the junction kept 3 bases outside the gene matches.

The V and J genes are TRBV30 and TRBJ2-3, with a possible D match to TRBD2 (5 bases). CDR3 length: 16 amino acids. Germline V lookup: CDR1 GTSNPN, CDR2 SVGIG (reference sequence). With 0 bases removed from V and 0 bases from J, the gap between germline ends came to 13 bases. CDR3 sequence: CAWSVDWASSTDTQYF. For the CDR3, the DNA is TGTGCCTGGAGTGTGGACTGGGCCTCTAGCACAGATACGCAGTATTTT.

The chain joins TRBV4-1 to TRBJ1-4; 7 bases map to TRBD1. The junction had 11 bases not matched to a gene; V was cut back by 0 bases and J by 4 bases. The CDR3 runs 18 residues. From germline, CDR1 is MGHRA and CDR2 YSYEKL. CDR3 bases: TGCGCCAGCAGCCAAGATCTTGGAGGGGGCGCGGTTAATGAAAAACTGTTTTTT. It encodes CASSQDLGGGAVNEKLFF.

The chain recombines TRBV11-3 with TRBJ2-7; 7 positions agree with TRBD1. There are 13 residues in the CDR3. Germline-derived CDR1 and CDR2 are SGHNT and YENEEA. Trimming took 4 bases from V and 9 from J; bases not matched to a gene: 9. CDR3 coding DNA: TGTGCCAGCAGCTCAGAGCGATCAGGGGGGCAGTACTTC. Amino acids: CASSSERSGGQYF.

The chain combines TRBV24-1 with TRBJ1-2; perhaps TRBD1 as D (5 bases). Germline V gene data show CDR1 as KGHDR and CDR2 as SFDVKD. V gave up 3 bases and J gave up 7 bases, with 17 bases separating them. The CDR3 runs 15 residues. The CDR3 DNA is TGTGCCACCAGTGATCCCTCCCTCCCCGGGGGTGGCTACACCTTC. This codes for CATSDPSLPGGGYTF.

This chain connects TRBV30 to TRBJ1-6; D possibly corresponds to TRBD1 (5 bases). Germline CDR1 and CDR2: GTSNPN and SVGIG (reference sequence). This CDR3 spans 13 amino acids. Trimming took off 2 bases at V and 7 bases at J, with 9 bases between the two ends. CDR3 loop: CAWSIQANSPLHF. CDR3 DNA sequence: TGTGCCTGGAGTATACAGGCGAATTCACCCCTCCACTTT.

CDR3 loop: CASSQNPGQGEQYF. CDR3 nucleotides: TGCGCCAGCAGCCAGAATCCCGGCCAGGGAGAGCAGTACTTC. The chain uses TRBV4-1 and TRBJ2-7; the D gene is possibly TRBD1 (5 bases). Germline-derived CDR1 and CDR2 are MGHRA and YSYEKL. The CDR3 covers 14 residues. The germline V and J ends were trimmed by 3 bases and 7 bases, with 16 bases remaining between them.

The gene calls are TRBV6-5 and TRBJ2-2, with 9 bases aligning to TRBD2. V shed 7 bases and J 7 bases; nucleotides not matched to a gene: 10. The length of the CDR3 is 15 residues. Germline CDR1 and CDR2: MNHEY and SVGAGI. CDR3 residues: CASTGLAGMGGELFF. The DNA for the CDR3 is TGTGCCAGCACCGGGCTAGCGGGAATGGGCGGGGAGCTGTTTTTT.

V usage is TRBV7-9 and J usage is TRBJ1-5, with D perhaps TRBD1 (5 bases). With 4 bases removed from V and 6 bases from J, the gap between germline ends came to 10 bases. Germline loops: CDR1 SEHNR, CDR2 FQNEAQ (reference sequence). CDR3 length: 13 amino acids. The CDR3 spells CASSSGHFQPQHF. The CDR3 DNA follows: TGTGCCAGCAGCTCTGGACACTTTCAGCCCCAGCATTTT.